This note documents a single T cell receptor (beta chain) sequence. The method was immunoSEQ multiplex PCR; TCRdb's version includes in-frame clones alone and lacks a portion of them. The repertoire consists of around 54,000 clones, with over 85% occurring once and the leading ten covering about 10%. CDR3 length: 14 amino acids. Unmatched junction bases numbered 5, after V lost 5 bases and J lost 10 bases. Per the germline V gene, CDR1 is SGHVS and CDR2 is FQNEAQ. The sample consisted of PBMCs. The chain joins TRBV7-8 to TRBJ2-3, with 14 bases matching TRBD2. The TCR sequence derives from a man in his forties or fifties with rheumatoid arthritis. The CDR3 loop is CASSLGTSGSSQYF. The CDR3 bases are TGTGCCAGCAGCCTTGGGACTAGCGGGAGTTCGCAGTATTTT. Full variable domain (outside the CDR3, taken from reference TRBV7-8 and TRBJ2-3): GAGVSQSPRYKVAKRGQDVALRCDPISGHVSLFWYQQALGQGPEFLTYFQNEAQLDKSGLPSDRFFAERPEGSVSTLKIQRTQQEDSAVYLCASSLGTSGSSQYFGPGTRLTVL.